The 18 T cell receptor beta chains below were found in one sample sequenced in a study of T cells in women clearing cervical HPV infection (dated by TCRdb to between 2018 and 2020). Library prep was done by the immunoSEQ multiplex PCR assay. Sourced from immuneACCESS, this table was stored by TCRdb with only in-frame sequences that have V and J called. A share of the clones is absent; for the studies checked, an unresolved V gene accounts for under half, and the remainder has no known explanation. This sample's table lists under 50,000 clones. Less than 8% of the sample lies in the top ten. Sequenced: blood buffy coat. The receptors shown here come from a woman between 18 and 75 years old with a cervical HPV16 infection that either progressed to CIN3+ or cleared (not recorded which).

On this clone: The missing CDR3 end, 3 residues past where the read stops, is filled in from the germline J gene. The chain is built from TRBV19 and TRBJ1-1, with 10 positions matching TRBD1. This CDR3 is 16 amino acids long. V shed 4 bases, J shed 1 base, and the junction held 6 bases outside the gene matches. Germline V gene sequence: CDR1 LNHDA, CDR2 SQIVND (reference sequence). The CDR3 DNA, read in part, is TGTGCCAGTAGTAGAGGGACAGGGGTTACGAACACTGAA. Residues: CASSRGTGVTNTE. The CDR3 in its entirety is CASSRGTGVTNTEAFF.

A remark on this clone: Read sequence stops 3 residues before the CDR3 end, and the germline J gene provides the missing end. The chain carries TRBV19 and TRBJ1-2, with D tentatively TRBD1 (5 bases). Germline V CDR1 and CDR2: LNHDA, SQIVND (reference sequence). CDR3 length: 17 amino acids. CDR3 loop: CASTRSLSPGDSYDYTF. CDR3 bases read: TGTGCCAGTACTCGGTCACTCTCGCCGGGGGACTCCTACGAC.

Comment on this clone: The read comes to an end 3 residues before the CDR3 does, leaving the germline J gene to fill in the end. This chain uses TRBV18 with TRBJ2-1, with D possibly matching TRBD1 (5 bases). Germline values: CDR1 KGHSH, CDR2 LQKENI. This CDR3 region has 17 residues. V was clipped by 2 bases and J by 6 bases, with 20 bases between them. The CDR3 protein is CASSPSGSETNLNEQFF. Partial CDR3 DNA: TGTGCCAGCTCACCATCAGGGTCTGAAACAAATCTCAATGAG.

For this clone: The read ends 3 residues shy of where the CDR3 ends; the end is completed using the germline J gene. V usage is TRBV12-3 or TRBV12-4 and J usage is TRBJ2-2, with 8 bases that match TRBD1. This CDR3 is built from 15 residues. J lost 1 base, V lost 6 bases, and 4 bases had no gene match. The CDR3 bases that were read are TGTGCCAGCAGACGGGGACAGGAGAACACCGGGGAG. It encodes CASRRGQENTGE. The full CDR3 sequence reads CASRRGQENTGELFF.

Details on this clone: From the germline J gene comes the end of the CDR3, since the read stops 3 residues before it. The chain employs TRBV12-3 or TRBV12-4 and TRBJ1-6, with 7 bases fitting TRBD1. This CDR3 contains 15 residues. Trimming took 6 bases from V and 4 from J; bases not matched to a gene: 6. The covered CDR3 bases are TGTGCCAGCAGCCGGGGACAGTCTTATAATTCACCC. It codes for CASSRGQSYNSP. The complete CDR3 protein is CASSRGQSYNSPLHF.

The DNA read from the CDR3 is TGTGCCAGCAGCTACCGGGACAGGACTGAA. This encodes CASSYRDRTE. In full, the CDR3 is CASSYRDRTEAFF. The chain has TRBV13 and TRBJ1-1; 8 positions match TRBD1. Read sequence stops 3 residues before the CDR3 end, and the germline J gene provides the missing end. After removal of 4 bases from V and 5 bases from J, the junction contained 3 bases not matched to a gene. The germline gives CDR1 PRHDT, CDR2 FYEKMQ (reference sequence). The CDR3 runs to 13 residues.

Notes on this clone: The read stops 3 residues short of the end of the CDR3; the missing end is completed from the germline J gene. This sequence joins TRBV11-2 and TRBJ2-3; 8 bases map to TRBD2. The length of the CDR3 is 14 residues. The V segment lost 11 bases and the J segment 8 bases; nucleotides outside the gene matches: 15. Germline V gene lookup returns CDR1 SGHAT and CDR2 FQNNGV. CDR3 DNA (partial): TGTGCCTCAGGGGCGGGAGGAGGAGGGGGTACG. Translating it yields CASGAGGGGGT. The entire CDR3 protein is CASGAGGGGGTQYF.

In terms of frequency, this clone is medium-sized. Read data end 3 residues before the CDR3 end; the end is taken from the germline J gene. The chain employs TRBV19 and TRBJ1-1; no clear D gene. The CDR3 has 12 residues. Germline V gives CDR1 LNHDA, CDR2 SQIVND (reference sequence). Trimming shortened V by 5 bases and J by 3 bases, and 7 bases separated the two germline ends. CDR3 in amino acids: CASSAWHTEAFF. Partial CDR3 DNA: TGTGCCAGTAGTGCCTGGCACACTGAA. The full variable domain, its missing parts supplied by reference TRBV19 and TRBJ1-1, is DGGITQSPKYLFRKEGQNVTLSCEQNLNHDAMYWYRQDPGQGLRLIYYSQIVNDFQKGDIAEGYSVSREKKESFPLTVTSAQKNPTAFYLCASSAWHTEAFFGQGTRLTVV.

About this clone itself: The read falls 3 residues short of the CDR3 end, and the missing part is taken from the germline J gene. This rearrangement joins TRBV30 to TRBJ1-1; perhaps TRBD1 as D (6 bases). Per germline, CDR1 GTSNPN and CDR2 SVGIG (reference sequence). This CDR3 region has 12 residues. The CDR3: CAWWGGAGPAFF. The covered CDR3 bases are TGTGCCTGGTGGGGGGGGGCCGGCCCA. Drawing the rest from reference TRBV30 and TRBJ1-1, the complete variable domain is SQTIHQWPATLVQPVGSPLSLECTVEGTSNPNLYWYRQAAGRGLQLLFYSVGIGQISSEVPQNLSASRPQDRQFILSSKKLLLSDSGFYLCAWWGGAGPAFFGQGTRLTVV.

The CDR3 loop is CATSDGDGLAGAYNEQFF. The sequenced CDR3 bases are TGTGCCACCAGTGATGGCGACGGACTAGCGGGGGCCTACAATGAG. The V call is TRBV24-1, the J call TRBJ2-1; 13 bases fit TRBD2. The read terminates 3 residues before the CDR3 end, so the remaining end is supplied by the germline J gene. J gave up 2 bases and V 3 bases, and 6 bases lay outside the gene matches. This CDR3 has 18 residues. Germline loops: CDR1 KGHDR, CDR2 SFDVKD.

Comments on this clone: The read is 3 residues too short to cover the CDR3 end, so that end is filled in from the germline J gene. V gene TRBV7-3 combines with J gene TRBJ2-3, with TRBD2 matching over 9 bases. Germline lookup yields CDR1 SGHTA and CDR2 FQGTGA. The length of the CDR3 is 15 residues. The CDR3 spells CASSLSAGGQETQYF. The sequenced CDR3 bases are TGTGCCAGCAGCCTATCAGCGGGAGGCCAAGAGACG.

With regard to this clone: The read finishes 3 residues shy of the CDR3 end, and the germline J gene is used to complete it. The chain carries TRBV30 and TRBJ1-3, with D uncertain. The CDR3 is made up of 11 amino acids. Per the germline V gene, CDR1 is GTSNPN and CDR2 is SVGIG (reference sequence). V dropped 1 base and J dropped 8 bases, with 6 bases sitting between them. The CDR3 reads CAWSGQYTIYF. The sequenced part of the CDR3 DNA is TGTGCCTGGAGTGGGCAATACACC.

A remark on this clone: The DNA ends 3 residues before the CDR3 does, and the rest of the CDR3 is filled in from the germline J gene. This sequence joins TRBV7-7 and TRBJ2-1; 7 nucleotides match TRBD2. The V and J ends lost 2 bases and 9 bases, in that order; junction bases with no gene match: 4. This CDR3 comprises 13 residues. The germline V gene encodes CDR1 SSHAT and CDR2 FNYEAQ (reference sequence). The part of the CDR3 DNA that was read is TGTGCCAGCAGCTTAACGCGGGGGAGTGAG. Its protein product is CASSLTRGSE. From start to end, the CDR3 is CASSLTRGSEQFF.

As concerns this clone: Read coverage stops 3 residues before the CDR3 terminus; the germline J gene supplies the remainder. This chain joins TRBV18 and TRBJ1-2; D ambiguous. CDR1 and CDR2 (germline): KGHSH, LQKENI. This CDR3 has 12 amino acids. The chain's CDR3 is CASSPGSADYTF. The sequenced CDR3 bases are TGTGCCAGCTCACCCGGGTCGGCTGAC.

On this clone itself: The read comes to an end 3 residues before the CDR3 does, leaving the germline J gene to fill in the end. The rearrangement joins TRBV19 to TRBJ1-1; D ambiguous. V was clipped by 4 bases and J by 4 bases, with 13 bases between them. The CDR3 runs to 14 residues. Per the germline V gene, CDR1 is LNHDA and CDR2 is SQIVND (reference sequence). The CDR3 sequence: CASSNPWQSTEAFF. Incomplete CDR3 DNA: TGTGCCAGTAGTAACCCTTGGCAGTCCACTGAA. The variable domain in full, with the rest retrieved from reference TRBV19 and TRBJ1-1, is DGGITQSPKYLFRKEGQNVTLSCEQNLNHDAMYWYRQDPGQGLRLIYYSQIVNDFQKGDIAEGYSVSREKKESFPLTVTSAQKNPTAFYLCASSNPWQSTEAFFGQGTRLTVV.

About this clone itself: The CDR3 end is not reached by the read, which stops 3 residues before it; the germline J gene fills it in. The chain is built from TRBV29-1 and TRBJ2-7, with 9 bases aligning to TRBD1. Germline loops: CDR1 SQVTM, CDR2 ANQGSEA. The CDR3 is 16 residues long. The V segment lost 8 bases and the J segment 1 base; nucleotides outside the gene matches: 15. The CDR3 sequence is CSFLNPSGQGSYEQYF. The sequenced part of the CDR3 DNA is TGCAGCTTTTTGAACCCCTCGGGACAGGGTTCCTACGAG.

Concerning this clone: The read terminates 3 residues ahead of where the CDR3 ends, so the germline J gene completes it. The chain combines TRBV27 with TRBJ2-4; 11 bases match TRBD2. Germline V gene data show CDR1 as MNHEY and CDR2 as SMNVEV (reference sequence). CDR3 size: 16 residues. CDR3 protein: CASSLTLSLAGASQYF. The sequenced CDR3 bases are TGTGCCAGCAGTTTAACACTATCACTAGCGGGAGCATCT.

Concerning this clone itself: With the read ending 3 residues before the CDR3 end, the germline J gene is used to fill in that end. The chain employs TRBV13 and TRBJ2-7, with D possibly matching TRBD1 (5 bases). V lost 1 base and J 2 bases, leaving 9 bases between the germline ends. Germline loops: CDR1 PRHDT, CDR2 FYEKMQ (reference sequence). The CDR3 covers 14 residues. CDR3 DNA, as far as it was read: TGTGCCAGCAGCTTAGCAGGGATCCCCTACGAG. This gives the protein CASSLAGIPYE. The CDR3 in its entirety is CASSLAGIPYEQYF.